The 26 T cell receptor beta chains listed next were all sequenced from one sample in a study of T cell changes during pregnancy in multiple sclerosis. Repertoires were generated with immunoSEQ multiplex PCR, while TCRdb's copy carries only in-frame clones and drops some. The sample has some 30,000 clones, about 91% seen once. This specimen was peripheral blood, taken in the first trimester of pregnancy. The source of these receptors is a female donor in good health, enrolled as a control in a pregnancy study.

The chain joins TRBV6-5 to TRBJ1-1, with D uncertain. V lost 0 bases, J lost 2 bases, and 7 bases lay in between. The CDR3 runs 14 residues. Per germline, CDR1 MNHEY and CDR2 SVGAGI. The CDR3 loop reads CASSYSTSNTEAFF. Here the CDR3 DNA reads TGTGCCAGCAGTTACTCGACATCTAACACTGAAGCTTTCTTT.

The genes are TRBV4-2 and TRBJ2-5; D may be TRBD2 (5 bases). Deletions cut 0 bases from V and 1 base from J, with 15 bases between. CDR3 length equals 17 residues. Looked up from germline, CDR1 is LGHNA and CDR2 is YNFKEQ. CDR3 DNA: TGTGCCAGCAGCCAAGACCCCTCTGGAGCGGTCCAAGAGACCCAGTACTTC. Amino acids: CASSQDPSGAVQETQYF.

This rearrangement joins TRBV6-5 to TRBJ1-1, with a tentative D call TRBD1 (5 bases). This CDR3 has 16 residues. The germline CDR1 and CDR2 sequences are MNHEY and SVGAGI. V was trimmed by 0 bases and J by 0 bases, leaving 11 bases between them. In DNA, the CDR3 is TGTGCCAGCAGTTACTCGGCTTCGGGGGTGAACACTGAAGCTTTCTTT. Protein product: CASSYSASGVNTEAFF.

The chain carries TRBV11-2 and TRBJ1-2; the D gene is possibly TRBD1 (6 bases). Trimming took 5 bases from V and 7 from J, leaving 11 bases between them. The CDR3 is 12 amino acids. CDR1 is SGHAT and CDR2 is FQNNGV in the germline V gene. CDR3 amino acids: CASSGGGAGYTF. For the CDR3, the DNA is TGTGCCAGCAGCGGCGGGGGCGCTGGCTACACCTTC.

The V and J genes are TRBV7-2 and TRBJ2-7; D call uncertain. The CDR3 contains 15 residues. In germline, CDR1 is SGHTA, CDR2 FQGNSA. Deletions cut 1 base from V and 2 bases from J, with 12 bases between. This CDR3 reads CASSLESGQTYEQYF. The CDR3 DNA sequence: TGTGCCAGCAGCTTAGAATCTGGCCAGACCTACGAGCAGTACTTC.

The chain uses TRBV18 and TRBJ2-1, with 11 bases that match TRBD2. Germline V gene data show CDR1 as KGHSH and CDR2 as LQKENI. V shed 3 bases and J 3 bases; nucleotides not matched to a gene: 1. The CDR3 spans 15 residues. Here the CDR3 reads CASSPGLAGYNEQFF. The DNA of the CDR3 is TGTGCCAGCTCACCCGGACTAGCGGGCTACAATGAGCAGTTCTTC. Filled out from reference TRBV18 and TRBJ2-1, the complete variable domain reads NAGVMQNPRHLVRRRGQEARLRCSPMKGHSHVYWYRQLPEEGLKFMVYLQKENIIDESGMPKERFSAEFPKEGPSILRIQQVVRGDSAAYFCASSPGLAGYNEQFFGPGTRLTVL.

V and J are TRBV4-3 and TRBJ2-1, with 10 nucleotides matching TRBD1. This CDR3 region has 16 residues. V shed 1 base, J shed 4 bases, and the junction held 4 bases outside the gene matches. Germline lookup yields CDR1 LGHNA and CDR2 YSLEER. DNA of the CDR3: TGCGCCAGCAGCCAAGGGGAGGACAGGGGGTACAATGAGCAGTTCTTC. Translation: CASSQGEDRGYNEQFF.

The rearrangement joins TRBV10-3 to TRBJ2-6, with a weak D call TRBD2 (5 bases). V shed 2 bases and J shed 6 bases, with 17 bases lying between them. The CDR3 has 17 residues. Germline V gives CDR1 ENHRY, CDR2 SYGVKD. CDR3 in DNA: TGTGCCATCAGTGAGGCGGGTGCCCTCCTTGAGGCCAACGTCCTGACTTTC. This encodes CAISEAGALLEANVLTF.

The chain is built from TRBV30 and TRBJ2-3, with D possibly being TRBD2 (6 bases). The CDR3 sequence is 14 residues long. Germline CDR1 is GTSNPN and CDR2 is SVGIG (reference sequence). V lost 3 bases and J lost 0, with 10 bases in between. The CDR3 DNA is TGTGCCTGGAGGGGACTTCTAAGCACAGATACGCAGTATTTT. Translated, it gives CAWRGLLSTDTQYF.

This clone showed up just once. An end of the junction does not agree with germline; a read error may underlie this. The genes are TRBV25-1 and TRBJ1-2, with D possibly matching TRBD1 (6 bases). Germline loops: CDR1 MGHDK, CDR2 SYGVNS. CDR3 length: 12 amino acids. The CDR3 spells CAGSAQGYGYTF. The CDR3 region has the DNA TGTGCCGGCAGTGCACAGGGCTATGGCTACACCTTC.

The chain combines TRBV19 with TRBJ2-3, with D possibly matching TRBD2 (6 bases). The V end lost 6 bases, the J end lost 0 bases, and 16 bases lay between the germline ends. The CDR3 extends over 16 amino acids. Germline V CDR1 and CDR2: LNHDA, SQIVND (reference sequence). The CDR3 sequence: CASRGGEITSTDTQYF. CDR3 DNA sequence: TGTGCCAGTAGGGGCGGGGAGATCACTAGCACAGATACGCAGTATTTT. Supplemented by reference TRBV19 and TRBJ2-3, the full variable domain reads DGGITQSPKYLFRKEGQNVTLSCEQNLNHDAMYWYRQDPGQGLRLIYYSQIVNDFQKGDIAEGYSVSREKKESFPLTVTSAQKNPTAFYLCASRGGEITSTDTQYFGPGTRLTVL.

This rearrangement joins TRBV4-3 to TRBJ2-7; 8 nucleotides align to TRBD1. Germline V gene sequence: CDR1 LGHNA, CDR2 YSLEER. This CDR3 region has 14 residues. The J segment lost 5 bases and the V segment lost 0 bases, leaving 3 bases of the junction unmatched. The DNA for the CDR3 is TGCGCCAGCAGCCAAGAGACAGGGGTAAACGAGCAGTACTTC. Its protein product is CASSQETGVNEQYF.

The table lists this clone with a count of one. V gene TRBV5-5 combines with J gene TRBJ1-5, with D maybe TRBD1 (5 bases). Germline CDR1 and CDR2: SGHKS and YYEKEE (reference sequence). CDR3 length equals 16 residues. With 2 bases removed from V and 1 base from J, the gap between germline ends came to 13 bases. The CDR3 region is CASSFLPSGSNQPQHF. DNA for the CDR3: TGTGCCAGCAGCTTCTTGCCATCAGGGAGCAATCAGCCCCAGCATTTT.

The CDR3 DNA is TGTGCCAGCAGCCAAAACAGGGTACGGACTGAAGCTTTCTTT. Translation gives CASSQNRVRTEAFF. The rearrangement uses TRBV16 and TRBJ1-1, with a possible D match to TRBD1 (6 bases). Trimming took off 2 bases at V and 5 bases at J, with 12 bases between the two ends. Germline V gene lookup returns CDR1 KGHSY and CDR2 FQNENV. The CDR3 extends over 14 amino acids. Combining the CDR3 with reference TRBV16 and TRBJ1-1 gives the whole variable domain GEEVAQTPKHLVRGEGQKAKLYCAPIKGHSYVFWYQQVLKNEFKFLISFQNENVFDETGMPKERFSAKCLPNSPCSLEIQATKLEDSAVYFCASSQNRVRTEAFFGQGTRLTVV.

J is TRBJ1-6 and V is TRBV27; tentatively, D is TRBD1 (6 bases). V dropped 8 bases and J dropped 7 bases, with 15 bases sitting between them. This CDR3 is 14 amino acids long. CDR1 and CDR2 from the germline V gene are MNHEY and SMNVEV (reference sequence). DNA of the CDR3: TGTGCCAGCTCCGCGGACGGACAGAATTCACCCCTCCACTTT. As protein: CASSADGQNSPLHF.

This chain links TRBV7-2 with TRBJ2-3; 12 bases align to TRBD2. Germline V gene lookup returns CDR1 SGHTA and CDR2 FQGNSA. The length of the CDR3 is 18 residues. J lost 6 bases, V lost 0 bases, and 10 bases had no gene match. The chain's CDR3 is CASSLASSGRAGWDTQYF. In DNA, the CDR3 is TGTGCCAGCAGCTTAGCCTCTAGCGGGAGGGCGGGGTGGGATACGCAGTATTTT. Variable domain in full (rest from reference TRBV7-2 and TRBJ2-3): GAGVSQSPSNKVTEKGKDVELRCDPISGHTALYWYRQSLGQGLEFLIYFQGNSAPDKSGLPSDRFSAERTGGSVSTLTIQRTQQEDSAVYLCASSLASSGRAGWDTQYFGPGTRLTVL.

The CDR3 DNA is TGTGCCAGCAGTGAAGACAGTACCTATAATTCACCCCTCCACTTT. It is translated as CASSEDSTYNSPLHF. The chain has TRBV2 and TRBJ1-6; no clear D gene. Trimming left V 1 base short and J 2 bases short, with 6 bases between. The CDR3 has 15 residues. Germline values: CDR1 SNHLY, CDR2 FYNNEI.

J is TRBJ2-6 and V is TRBV7-2, with D hard to call. The CDR3 consists of 16 residues. CDR1 is SGHTA, CDR2 FQGNSA, per germline. The V gene lost 1 base and the J gene lost 0 bases, with 7 bases spanning the gap. The DNA for the CDR3 is TGTGCCAGCAGCTTAGATCGGGTCTCTGGGGCCAACGTCCTGACTTTC. Encoded protein: CASSLDRVSGANVLTF.

The chain has TRBV4-1 and TRBJ2-2; D remains unclear. This CDR3 has 16 amino acids. Per germline, CDR1 MGHRA and CDR2 YSYEKL. The V gene lost 1 base and the J gene lost 2 bases, with 11 bases spanning the gap. CDR3 protein: CASSQGAWANTGELFF. The CDR3 nucleotides read TGCGCCAGCAGCCAAGGTGCTTGGGCTAACACCGGGGAGCTGTTTTTT.

V and J are TRBV10-2 and TRBJ2-4, with a tentative D call TRBD1 (5 bases). Germline CDR1 reads WSHSY; CDR2 reads SAAADI. CDR3 size: 13 residues. Deletions cut 4 bases from V and 7 bases from J, with 11 bases between. CDR3 loop: CASSVGSGNIQYF. In DNA form, the CDR3 reads TGCGCCAGCAGTGTAGGGTCAGGGAACATTCAGTACTTC.

J is TRBJ2-1 and V is TRBV12-5; possible D gene TRBD1, 6 bases. The length of the CDR3 is 14 residues. V lost 5 bases, J lost 6 bases, and 14 bases lay in between. Per germline, CDR1 LGHNT and CDR2 FRNRAP. DNA for the CDR3: TGTGCTAGTGGTCTGGGACATGCGCGCAATGAGCAGTTCTTC. Residues: CASGLGHARNEQFF. Together with reference TRBV12-5 and TRBJ2-1, the CDR3 gives the full variable domain: DARVTQTPRHKVTEMGQEVTMRCQPILGHNTVFWYRQTMMQGLELLAYFRNRAPLDDSGMPKDRFSAEMPDATLATLKIQPSEPRDSAVYFCASGLGHARNEQFFGPGTRLTVL.

This chain joins TRBV4-3 and TRBJ2-7; TRBD2 matches at 12 bases. J gave up 3 bases and V 4 bases, and 4 bases lay outside the gene matches. Germline V gene sequence: CDR1 LGHNA, CDR2 YSLEER. The CDR3 has 15 residues. CDR3 sequence (DNA): TGCGCCAGCAGCCCAGGACTAGCGGGGAGCTACGAGCAGTACTTC. It encodes CASSPGLAGSYEQYF.

V is TRBV5-1 and J is TRBJ1-1; D possibly corresponds to TRBD1 (6 bases). The CDR3 sequence is 13 residues long. The germline gives CDR1 SGHRS, CDR2 YFSETQ. The germline V and J ends were trimmed by 4 bases and 5 bases, with 12 bases remaining between them. CDR3 nucleotides: TGCGCCAGCAGCATCACAGGGTATACTGAAGCTTTCTTT. Protein sequence: CASSITGYTEAFF.

The chain links TRBV10-3 to TRBJ2-1; 8 bases align to TRBD2. The V gene end was trimmed by 4 bases and the J gene end by 2 bases; junction bases not matched to a gene: 10. The CDR3 spans 17 residues. CDR1 is ENHRY, CDR2 SYGVKD, per germline. CDR3 sequence: CAISGSLAGGAYNEQFF. The CDR3 coding sequence is TGTGCCATCAGTGGTTCGCTGGCGGGAGGTGCCTACAATGAGCAGTTCTTC.

This clone was observed a single time. The chain has TRBV7-8 and TRBJ2-3, with 16 bases aligning to TRBD2. The CDR3 length is 17 residues. Germline values: CDR1 SGHVS, CDR2 FQNEAQ. The V segment lost 5 bases and the J segment 4 bases; nucleotides outside the gene matches: 6. As DNA, the CDR3 is TGTGCCAGCAGCCGCACCGGGACTAGCGGGGGGGCAGATACGCAGTATTTT. Protein sequence: CASSRTGTSGGADTQYF.

This clone was counted a single time. V gene TRBV27 combines with J gene TRBJ1-4; no clear D gene. The germline V gene has CDR1 MNHEY and CDR2 SMNVEV (reference sequence). Deletions cut 3 bases from V and 8 bases from J, with 13 bases between. The CDR3 spans 14 residues. The CDR3 DNA sequence: TGTGCCAGCAGTTTCTGGGGTGGAGGGGAAAAACTGTTTTTT. Translating it yields CASSFWGGGEKLFF.